These T cell receptor beta chains were read from a single sample in a study of blood T cell repertoires in COVID-19. Some clones are missing from TCRdb's copy, which holds only in-frame ones; the method was immunoSEQ multiplex PCR. The sample has 390,000 or so clones, 85% to 90% seen once; the top ten hold 6.5% to 8%. The sequenced sample consisted of peripheral blood. Receptor source: a young man with active or convalescent COVID-19. The CDR3 runs from the conserved cysteine through the conserved F or W. Each record gives: V gene, CDR3 protein.

>TRBV9
CASSVGQGNNQPQHF
>TRBV5-1
CASSLPSGGAVDTGELFF
>TRBV3-1/TRBV3-2
CASSQVALKDEQYF
>TRBV19
CASSIQVYGNTIYF
>TRBV7-2
CAHDPGGSGANVLTF
>TRBV7-2
CASRFGVEYEQYF
>TRBV9
CASSVGTVTSPLHF
>TRBV4-3
CASSPRTGQLDGYTF
>TRBV20-1
CSASGQVVAEAFF
>TRBV6-5
CASRPYPGSYEQYF
>TRBV19
CASSIFPTGSGNTIYF
>TRBV5-8
CASSEDSQETQYF
>TRBV6-2/TRBV6-3
CASSSRDRGTLHF
>TRBV27
CASTLGGTGGDGYGYTF
>TRBV19
CASSLIRDTTEAFF
>TRBV7-3
CASSFLSGTRTDTQYF
>TRBV24-1
CATSDSWTSGGPLEQFF
>TRBV2
CASSGPWGGQPQHF
>TRBV28
CASKLGTTYEQYF
>TRBV7-2
CASSQRFDWAFF
>TRBV5-1
CASSGGDYYEQYF
>TRBV11-2
CASSFPGSTDTQYF
>TRBV4-3
CASSRSRGELFF
>TRBV7-9
CASSFIERVINEQFF
>TRBV28
CASSFTGGANGNTIYF
>TRBV5-1
CASSLAGSHEQYF
>TRBV28
CASREGTLDEQYF
>TRBV24-1
CATSDQQGSYEQFF
>TRBV7-9
CASSPRTSGRGTEQYF
>TRBV3-1/TRBV3-2
CASSQEKAGTGLSQPQHF
>TRBV13
CASSGTGENIQYF
>TRBV20-1
CSGGRDEQYF